These T cell receptor beta chains were read from a single sample in a study of T cell responses to AZD1222 COVID-19 vaccine. The repertoire was sequenced with immunoSEQ multiplex PCR; TCRdb's copy has only in-frame clones and lacks some. The sample includes 150,000 to 200,000 clones, approximately 86% of them seen just once. Sequencing was performed on peripheral blood, taken 28 days after the second AZD1222 dose. These receptors all stem from an adult who received the AZD1222 COVID-19 vaccine. Both conserved end residues are part of each CDR3. Fields, in order: J gene, D gene, clone size, V gene, CDR3 protein, CDR3 DNA. A D gene is named only where the DNA matches it firmly. Clone size is shown for a subset of rows, as once, few, many or a class of expanded clone.

J: TRBJ1-2; D: NA; size: NA; V: TRBV29-1; CDR3: CSVDRSQSGYTF; DNA: TGCAGCGTAGACAGGTCTCAGTCGGGCTACACCTTC
J: TRBJ2-1; D: NA; size: NA; V: TRBV24-1; CDR3: CATSDSNSNEQFF; DNA: TGTGCCACCAGTGATTCTAACAGCAATGAGCAGTTCTTC
J: TRBJ1-4; D: TRBD1; size: NA; V: TRBV5-4; CDR3: CASSLRQGNEKLFF; DNA: TGTGCCAGCAGCTTGAGACAGGGGAATGAAAAACTGTTTTTT
J: TRBJ1-2; D: NA; size: NA; V: TRBV7-9; CDR3: CASSPRPGPQEGYTF; DNA: TGTGCCAGCAGCCCCAGACCGGGACCTCAGGAGGGCTACACCTTC
J: TRBJ2-5; D: TRBD2; size: NA; V: TRBV7-9; CDR3: CASSLGGLAGVFRTQYF; DNA: TGTGCCAGCAGCTTAGGTGGGCTAGCGGGTGTTTTCCGGACCCAGTACTTC
J: TRBJ1-1; D: NA; size: few; V: TRBV7-3; CDR3: CASSLMGNTEAFF; DNA: TGTGCCAGCAGCTTAATGGGGAACACTGAAGCTTTCTTT
J: TRBJ2-5; D: TRBD1; size: NA; V: TRBV5-4; CDR3: CASSRAGAGGRETQYF; DNA: TGTGCCAGCAGCAGGGCTGGCGCAGGGGGCAGAGAGACCCAGTACTTC
J: TRBJ1-2; D: TRBD1; size: NA; V: TRBV3-1/TRBV3-2; CDR3: CASSPPTGPGTGYTF; DNA: TGTGCCAGCAGCCCCCCGACAGGGCCCGGAACTGGCTACACCTTC
J: TRBJ1-4; D: NA; size: NA; V: TRBV11-1; CDR3: CASKGQNNEKLFF; DNA: TGTGCCAGCAAAGGACAGAATAATGAAAAACTGTTTTTT
J: TRBJ2-2; D: TRBD2; size: few; V: TRBV7-6; CDR3: CASSLDGLAGKTGELFF; DNA: TGTGCCAGCAGCTTAGATGGGCTAGCGGGGAAGACCGGGGAGCTGTTTTTT
J: TRBJ2-2; D: TRBD2; size: once; V: TRBV7-9; CDR3: CASSLPFRASGGLTGELFF; DNA: TGTGCCAGCAGCCTCCCGTTTAGGGCTAGCGGGGGGCTCACCGGGGAGCTGTTTTTT
J: TRBJ1-1; D: NA; size: NA; V: TRBV7-2; CDR3: CASSFAGNTEAFF; DNA: TGTGCCAGCAGCTTCGCTGGGAACACTGAAGCTTTCTTT
J: TRBJ2-6; D: NA; size: NA; V: TRBV7-3; CDR3: CATAEAANVLTF; DNA: TGTGCCACCGCCGAGGCGGCCAACGTCCTGACTTTC
J: TRBJ1-1; D: TRBD1; size: NA; V: TRBV19; CDR3: CASSITGEKGTEAFF; DNA: TGTGCCAGTAGTATAACAGGGGAAAAGGGCACTGAAGCTTTCTTT
J: TRBJ1-1; D: NA; size: NA; V: TRBV5-4; CDR3: CASSPTLNTEAFF; DNA: TGTGCCAGCAGCCCCACTCTTAACACTGAAGCTTTCTTT
J: TRBJ1-3; D: NA; size: NA; V: TRBV15; CDR3: CATSIGQLSGNTIYF; DNA: TGTGCCACCAGCATCGGACAGCTCTCTGGAAACACCATATATTTT
J: TRBJ1-2; D: NA; size: NA; V: TRBV19; CDR3: CASTGSFGYTF; DNA: TGTGCCAGTACAGGGAGTTTCGGCTACACCTTC
J: TRBJ2-7; D: TRBD2; size: NA; V: TRBV19; CDR3: CASSRASGGAREQYF; DNA: TGTGCCAGTAGCCGGGCTAGCGGGGGGGCGAGAGAGCAGTACTTC
J: TRBJ1-1; D: NA; size: NA; V: TRBV29-1; CDR3: CSVRRNTEAFF; DNA: TGCAGCGTGAGACGGAACACTGAAGCTTTCTTT
J: TRBJ1-2; D: TRBD1; size: few; V: TRBV4-1; CDR3: CASSLGTVRTTGYGYTF; DNA: TGCGCCAGCAGCCTCGGGACAGTGCGGACCACAGGGTATGGCTACACCTTC
J: TRBJ1-2; D: NA; size: NA; V: TRBV3-1/TRBV3-2; CDR3: CASRQAARDYGYTF; DNA: TGTGCCAGCAGGCAAGCCGCCAGAGACTATGGCTACACCTTC
J: TRBJ1-1; D: NA; size: NA; V: TRBV15; CDR3: CATSSARGRAFF; DNA: TGTGCCACCAGCAGCGCCCGGGGGAGAGCTTTCTTT
J: TRBJ1-2; D: TRBD1; size: NA; V: TRBV27; CDR3: CASSFNSPGQGRGYTF; DNA: TGTGCCAGCAGTTTCAACTCTCCGGGACAGGGCCGTGGCTACACCTTC
J: TRBJ1-6; D: NA; size: NA; V: TRBV10-3; CDR3: CAISGLGGVASPLHF; DNA: TGTGCCATCAGTGGCCTGGGGGGGGTCGCTTCACCCCTCCACTTT
J: TRBJ1-4; D: NA; size: NA; V: TRBV5-8; CDR3: CASSIGGINEKLFF; DNA: TGTGCCAGCAGCATTGGGGGGATTAATGAAAAACTGTTTTTT
J: TRBJ1-2; D: NA; size: NA; V: TRBV7-2; CDR3: CASSLRWGGAYGYTF; DNA: TGTGCCAGCAGCCTTAGGTGGGGGGGCGCCTATGGCTACACCTTC
J: TRBJ1-6; D: NA; size: NA; V: TRBV3-1/TRBV3-2; CDR3: CASSQEPARNSPLHF; DNA: TGTGCCAGCAGCCAAGAGCCAGCCAGGAATTCACCCCTCCACTTT
J: TRBJ1-5; D: TRBD1; size: NA; V: TRBV7-2; CDR3: CASSEGTGGGNQPQHF; DNA: TGTGCCAGCAGCGAAGGGACAGGGGGCGGCAATCAGCCCCAGCATTTT
J: TRBJ1-2; D: NA; size: NA; V: TRBV11-2; CDR3: CASSEGDYGYTF; DNA: TGTGCCAGCAGCGAAGGGGATTATGGCTACACCTTC
J: TRBJ2-3; D: NA; size: NA; V: TRBV3-1/TRBV3-2; CDR3: CASSQGRLGSTDTQYF; DNA: TGTGCCAGCAGCCAAGGACGGCTAGGGAGCACAGATACGCAGTATTTT
J: TRBJ1-2; D: NA; size: NA; V: TRBV7-7; CDR3: CASSFTGLDNYGYTF; DNA: TGTGCCAGCAGCTTTACAGGACTGGACAACTATGGCTACACCTTC
J: TRBJ2-1; D: TRBD2; size: NA; V: TRBV7-2; CDR3: CASNPSGGYNEQFF; DNA: TGTGCCAGCAACCCTAGCGGGGGGTACAATGAGCAGTTCTTC
J: TRBJ1-3; D: NA; size: NA; V: TRBV2; CDR3: CASSTETGNTIYF; DNA: TGTGCCAGCAGCACAGAGACTGGAAACACCATATATTTT
J: TRBJ2-1; D: NA; size: NA; V: TRBV20-1; CDR3: CSADENDEQFF; DNA: TGCAGTGCTGACGAAAACGATGAGCAGTTCTTC
J: TRBJ1-5; D: NA; size: NA; V: TRBV3-1/TRBV3-2; CDR3: CASSQDRRAEQPQHF; DNA: TGTGCCAGCAGCCAAGATAGACGAGCCGAACAGCCCCAGCATTTT
J: TRBJ2-5; D: NA; size: NA; V: TRBV25-1; CDR3: CASRPGAGETQYF; DNA: TGTGCCAGCCGCCCCGGGGCTGGAGAGACCCAGTACTTC
J: TRBJ2-5; D: TRBD1; size: NA; V: TRBV5-1; CDR3: CASSLTGEKETQYF; DNA: TGCGCCAGCAGCTTGACAGGGGAGAAAGAGACCCAGTACTTC
J: TRBJ1-3; D: NA; size: NA; V: TRBV19; CDR3: CASRSSGNTIYF; DNA: TGTGCCAGTAGAAGCTCTGGAAACACCATATATTTT
J: TRBJ1-2; D: NA; size: NA; V: TRBV11-2; CDR3: CASSSGIQGPNYGYTF; DNA: TGTGCCAGCAGCTCAGGGATTCAGGGGCCGAACTATGGCTACACCTTC
J: TRBJ1-2; D: NA; size: once; V: TRBV3-1/TRBV3-2; CDR3: CASSQEGNYGYTF; DNA: TGTGCCAGCAGCCAAGAGGGTAACTATGGCTACACCTTC
J: TRBJ2-3; D: TRBD2; size: NA; V: TRBV30; CDR3: CAWTGGGTDTQYF; DNA: TGTGCCTGGACGGGAGGAGGCACAGATACGCAGTATTTT
J: TRBJ2-5; D: NA; size: NA; V: TRBV7-8; CDR3: CASSFSGSTSQETQYF; DNA: TGTGCCAGCAGCTTTAGCGGATCCACCTCTCAAGAGACCCAGTACTTC
J: TRBJ2-7; D: NA; size: NA; V: TRBV5-1; CDR3: CASSQAGSRNEQYF; DNA: TGCGCCAGCAGTCAAGCTGGTTCTCGCAACGAGCAGTACTTC
J: TRBJ1-4; D: NA; size: NA; V: TRBV30; CDR3: CAWSETNEKLFF; DNA: TGTGCCTGGAGTGAGACTAATGAAAAACTGTTTTTT
J: TRBJ1-2; D: NA; size: NA; V: TRBV5-8; CDR3: CASSLDPGRNYGYTF; DNA: TGTGCCAGCAGCTTGGATCCAGGGCGAAACTATGGCTACACCTTC
J: TRBJ2-7; D: NA; size: NA; V: TRBV18; CDR3: CASSSGIIVYEQYF; DNA: TGTGCCAGCTCCTCTGGGATAATCGTCTACGAGCAGTACTTC
J: TRBJ1-2; D: NA; size: few; V: TRBV19; CDR3: CASSPQSEGGYGYTF; DNA: TGTGCCAGTAGTCCCCAAAGTGAGGGCGGCTATGGCTACACCTTC
J: TRBJ2-7; D: NA; size: NA; V: TRBV5-1; CDR3: CASSSVRGTSYEQYF; DNA: TGCGCCAGCAGCTCCGTGAGGGGGACCTCCTACGAGCAGTACTTC
J: TRBJ1-2; D: TRBD1; size: NA; V: TRBV5-3; CDR3: CARSLLGRDRGLSQDGYTF; DNA: TGTGCCAGAAGCTTGTTGGGTCGGGACAGGGGTTTGAGTCAGGATGGCTACACCTTC
J: TRBJ1-5; D: NA; size: NA; V: TRBV11-1; CDR3: CASSLGPNQPQHF; DNA: TGTGCCAGCAGCTTAGGTCCCAATCAGCCCCAGCATTTT
J: TRBJ2-7; D: TRBD1; size: NA; V: TRBV5-4; CDR3: CASSRETGAYEQYF; DNA: TGTGCCAGCAGCCGCGAGACAGGGGCCTACGAGCAGTACTTC
J: TRBJ2-2; D: TRBD1; size: NA; V: TRBV11-3; CDR3: CASSTRQGLYTGELFF; DNA: TGTGCCAGCAGCACAAGACAGGGGTTATACACCGGGGAGCTGTTTTTT
J: TRBJ2-3; D: TRBD2; size: few; V: TRBV28; CDR3: CASSPGLAGTTDTQYF; DNA: TGTGCCAGCAGTCCCGGACTAGCAGGGACCACAGATACGCAGTATTTT
J: TRBJ1-6; D: NA; size: NA; V: TRBV7-3; CDR3: CASSLSARGNSPLHF; DNA: TGTGCCAGCAGCTTGTCGGCTAGGGGGAATTCACCCCTCCACTTT
J: TRBJ1-2; D: NA; size: NA; V: TRBV27; CDR3: CASSSQGNYGYTF; DNA: TGTGCCAGCAGTTCCCAGGGTAACTATGGCTACACCTTC
J: TRBJ1-2; D: NA; size: NA; V: TRBV29-1; CDR3: CSVGAQGQVGYTF; DNA: TGCAGCGTGGGGGCTCAGGGGCAGGTTGGCTACACCTTC
J: TRBJ2-1; D: NA; size: NA; V: TRBV27; CDR3: CASRHPGVGPGEQFF; DNA: TGTGCCAGCAGACATCCGGGTGTGGGGCCCGGGGAGCAGTTCTTC
J: TRBJ1-5; D: NA; size: NA; V: TRBV3-1/TRBV3-2; CDR3: CATSPGDNQPQHF; DNA: TGTGCCACCTCCCCGGGAGACAATCAGCCCCAGCATTTT